This T cell receptor beta chain was sequenced during a study of Graves' ophthalmopathy and Graves' hyperthyroidism. Study at large: Before any treatment, peripheral blood was taken at the initial diagnosis. Study-wide results and limits: Blood shared most expanded thyroid clonotypes above 0.001 frequency.

Amplifying from RNA transcripts, the study obtained TCR beta CDR3 regions. The first round was an RT-PCR with HTBI primers, and the second round was a multiplex PCR. TCRdb re-analysed the multiplex PCR reads in MiXCR, keeping a single row per CDR3 protein. Found here are a few hundred thousand distinct CDR3 sequences, about 21% of them singletons; the top ten hold under 3.5%. Many counts were recorded for this clonotype. Its antigen remains unknown. This CDR3 has 14 amino acids. The V and J ends lost 7 bases and 3 bases, in that order; junction bases with no gene match: 5. Patients newly diagnosed with hyperthyroidism, under 2 months' duration, were aged 18 to 65, the study reports. Thyroid ultrasound, orbital computed tomography, TRAb, serum thyroxine and clinical symptoms formed the basis of diagnosis.

This clonotype was obtained from a young woman with stable Graves' hyperthyroidism. Specimen: peripheral blood. The chain uses TRBV12-3 or TRBV12-4 and TRBJ2-3; 9 nucleotides align to TRBD2. The CDR3 reads CASTELAGTDTQYF. CDR3 sequence (DNA): TGTGCCAGCACCGAACTAGCGGGTACAGATACGCAGTATTTT.